This entry describes one TCR beta chain. No antigen is known for it. A read error is possible here, since a much larger clone lies one base away. Since no conserved phenylalanine or tryptophan closes the CDR3, a read error is the likely cause. The sample belongs to a study of glioma-infiltrating T cells. Study-wide results and caveats: Very few CDR3 sequences were shared between tissue and blood.

There are 10 residues in the CDR3. The germline V gene has CDR1 SNHLY and CDR2 FYNNEI. Trimming took off 6 bases at V and 12 bases at J, with 9 bases between the two ends. The iRepertoire nested amplicon-rescue multiplex PCR amplified TCR alpha and beta CDR3s from RNA. MiXCR, applied by TCRdb to the multiplex PCR reads, yields one record per CDR3 protein. This sample yields about 93,000 distinct CDR3 sequences, of which around 42% are seen a single time; roughly two fifths belongs to the top ten. This clonotype originated in a human donor with low-grade glioma or glioblastoma, undergoing nonglioma brain surgery, or in good health (not recorded which). This chain links TRBV2 with TRBJ2-1; D possibly corresponds to TRBD1 (6 bases). The specimen was glioma tissue, nonneoplastic brain tissue, or PBMCs (not recorded which). The CDR3, as DNA: TGTGCCAGCAGACAGGGCGGGCAGTTCTTA. Amino acid sequence: CASRQGGQFL.